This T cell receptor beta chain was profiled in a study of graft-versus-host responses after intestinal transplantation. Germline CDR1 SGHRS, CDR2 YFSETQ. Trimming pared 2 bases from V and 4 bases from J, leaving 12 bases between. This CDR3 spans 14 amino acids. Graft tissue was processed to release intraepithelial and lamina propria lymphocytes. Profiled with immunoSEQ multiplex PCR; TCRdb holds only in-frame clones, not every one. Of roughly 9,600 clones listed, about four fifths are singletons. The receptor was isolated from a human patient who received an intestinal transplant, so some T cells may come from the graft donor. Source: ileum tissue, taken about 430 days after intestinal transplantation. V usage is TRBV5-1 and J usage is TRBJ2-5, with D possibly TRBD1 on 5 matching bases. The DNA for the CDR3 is TGCGCCAGCAGCTTTGGGCAGGGTAGAGAGACCCAGTACTTC. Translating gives CASSFGQGRETQYF.